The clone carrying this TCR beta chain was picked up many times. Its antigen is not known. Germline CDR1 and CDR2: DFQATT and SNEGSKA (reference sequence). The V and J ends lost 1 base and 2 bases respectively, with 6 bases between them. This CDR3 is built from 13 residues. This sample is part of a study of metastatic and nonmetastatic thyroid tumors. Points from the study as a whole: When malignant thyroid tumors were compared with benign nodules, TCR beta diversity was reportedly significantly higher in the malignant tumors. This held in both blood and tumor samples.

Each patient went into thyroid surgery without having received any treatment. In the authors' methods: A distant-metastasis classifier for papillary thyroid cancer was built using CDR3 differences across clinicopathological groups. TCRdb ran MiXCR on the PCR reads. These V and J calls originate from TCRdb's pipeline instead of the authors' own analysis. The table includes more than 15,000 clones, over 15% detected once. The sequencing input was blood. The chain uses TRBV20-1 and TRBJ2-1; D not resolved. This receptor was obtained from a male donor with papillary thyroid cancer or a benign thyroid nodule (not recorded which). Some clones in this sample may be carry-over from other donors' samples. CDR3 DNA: TGCAGTGCTAGAGTGATAACCTACAATGAGCAGTTCTTC. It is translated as CSARVITYNEQFF.